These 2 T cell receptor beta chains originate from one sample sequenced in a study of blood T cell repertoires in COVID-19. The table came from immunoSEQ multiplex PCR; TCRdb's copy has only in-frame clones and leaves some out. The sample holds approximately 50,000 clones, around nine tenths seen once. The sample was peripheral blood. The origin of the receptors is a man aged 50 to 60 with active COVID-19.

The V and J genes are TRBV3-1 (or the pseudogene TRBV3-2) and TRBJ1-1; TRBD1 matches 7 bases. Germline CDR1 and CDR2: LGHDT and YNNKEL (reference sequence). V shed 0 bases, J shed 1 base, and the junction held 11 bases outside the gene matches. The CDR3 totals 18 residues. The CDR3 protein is CASSQDWARGNGNTEAFF. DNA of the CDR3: TGTGCCAGCAGCCAAGACTGGGCCAGGGGGAATGGGAACACTGAAGCTTTCTTT.

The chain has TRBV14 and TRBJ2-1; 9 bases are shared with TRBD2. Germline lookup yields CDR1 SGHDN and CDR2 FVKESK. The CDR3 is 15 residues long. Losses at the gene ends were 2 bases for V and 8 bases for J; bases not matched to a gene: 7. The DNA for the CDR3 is TGTGCCAGCAGCCAACCTCTAGCGGGAATCCATGAGCAGTTCTTC. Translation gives CASSQPLAGIHEQFF.